The 27 T cell receptor beta chains below all came from one sample that was sequenced in a study of T-cell reconstitution after alpha-beta-depleted transplantation in children. Preparing the TCRbeta library involved the use of unique molecular identifiers. Each CDR3 protein is one row after TCRdb ran MiXCR on the PCR reads. The data show about 340,000 distinct CDR3 sequences, under 13% seen once. The sequencing here drew on PBMCs from the stem cell graft donor, taken from the stem cell graft. These receptor sequences come from a human donor who donated a stem cell graft to a child with acute lymphoblastic leukemia.

This clonotype has at least ten counts. The chain links TRBV27 to TRBJ1-2, with 10 bases identical to TRBD1. Trimming at V came to 6 bases and at J to 5 bases, leaving 12 bases not matched to a gene. The CDR3 has 16 amino acids. Germline loops: CDR1 MNHEY, CDR2 SMNVEV (reference sequence). CDR3 in amino acids: CASSPSTGGVTYGYTF. The CDR3 DNA reads TGTGCCAGCAGCCCTTCGACAGGGGGCGTAACGTATGGCTACACCTTC.

This clonotype was counted ten times or more. This chain connects TRBV6-4 to TRBJ2-6; D gene uncertain. The CDR3 totals 15 residues. CDR1 and CDR2 from the germline V gene are MRHNA and SNTAGT. With 6 bases removed from V and 4 bases from J, the gap between germline ends came to 13 bases. CDR3 bases: TGTGCCAGCAGCGCTGAAGGGTCCGGGGCCAACGTCCTGACTTTC. Translation gives CASSAEGSGANVLTF.

The chain combines TRBV7-2 with TRBJ2-3; D gene unclear. This CDR3 is 12 amino acids long. CDR1 and CDR2 from the germline V gene are SGHTA and FQGNSA. V dropped 6 bases and J dropped 5 bases, with 9 bases sitting between them. The CDR3 sequence: CASRDPGDTQYF. In DNA, the CDR3 is TGTGCCAGCAGGGATCCGGGAGATACGCAGTATTTT.

This clonotype was counted at least ten times. The chain carries TRBV21-1 and TRBJ2-1; the table's D call of TRBD1 was not tested on the DNA. TRBV21-1 is flagged as a pseudogene. This CDR3 contains 13 residues. This CDR3 is CASSQGGSNEQFF. CDR3 nucleotide sequence: TGTGCCAGCAGCCAGGGGGGGTCGAATGAGCAGTTCTTC.

This clonotype was counted a few times. The chain employs TRBV20-1 and TRBJ2-1; TRBD2 agrees at 8 bases. This CDR3 has 15 amino acids. Germline V gene sequence: CDR1 DFQATT, CDR2 SNEGSKA (reference sequence). After removal of 0 bases from V and 4 bases from J, the junction contained 5 bases not matched to a gene. DNA for the CDR3: TGCAGTGCTAGAGATCTGCGGGAGGCTTACAATGAGCAGTTCTTC. Protein sequence: CSARDLREAYNEQFF.

V gene TRBV29-1 combines with J gene TRBJ2-7; 11 nucleotides match TRBD2. Germline lookup yields CDR1 SQVTM and CDR2 ANQGSEA. The trim removed 7 bases at V and 3 bases at J, leaving 5 bases unmatched. The CDR3 is 13 amino acids. CDR3 sequence reads: CSASTSGDYEQYF. CDR3 bases: TGCAGCGCTTCGACTAGCGGGGACTACGAGCAGTACTTC.

This clonotype was recorded a few times. V gene TRBV6-1 combines with J gene TRBJ1-4; the match to TRBD1 covers 7 bases. Germline-derived CDR1 and CDR2 are MNHNS and SASEGT. With V trimmed by 6 bases and J by 4 bases, 5 bases remained unmatched. The CDR3 loop spans 14 amino acids. The CDR3 here is CASSVRDSNEKLFF. DNA of the CDR3: TGTGCCAGCAGCGTCCGGGACAGTAATGAAAAACTGTTTTTT.

Details on this clonotype: At one end the junction does not follow the germline gene, possibly because of a read error. The chain is built from TRBV18 and TRBJ2-5; 7 positions agree with TRBD1. The CDR3 is made up of 14 amino acids. CDR1 KGHSH and CDR2 LQKENI come from the germline V gene. The CDR3 DNA reads as TGTGCCAGCTCACCTTCAGGGGGACAAGCGACCCAGTACTTC. As protein: CASSPSGGQATQYF. The full variable domain, with the rest looked up from reference TRBV18 and TRBJ2-5, is NAGVMQNPRHLVRRRGQEARLRCSPMKGHSHVYWYRQLPEEGLKFMVYLQKENIIDESGMPKERFSAEFPKEGPSILRIQQVVRGDSAAYFCASSPSGGQATQYFGPGTRLLVL.

The DNA for the CDR3 is TGTGCCAGCAGCTCCCCTTCGACAGGGCGGCCGAACACTGAAGCTTTCTTT. It translates to CASSSPSTGRPNTEAFF. This chain joins TRBV11-1 and TRBJ1-1, with TRBD1 matching 7 bases. V lost 4 bases and J lost 1; bases outside the gene matches: 12. Germline V gene sequence: CDR1 SGHAT, CDR2 FQDESV (reference sequence). The CDR3 length is 17 residues.

This clonotype turned up a few times. The rearrangement links TRBV28 to TRBJ1-2; TRBD1 matches at 9 bases. The V gene's germline CDR1 is MDHEN and CDR2 SYDVKM. There are 15 residues in the CDR3. Losses at the gene ends were 7 bases for V and 4 bases for J; bases not matched to a gene: 10. The CDR3 reads CASTITGGVVYGYTF. The CDR3 DNA reads TGTGCCAGCACGATAACAGGGGGCGTTGTCTATGGCTACACCTTC.

This clonotype was picked up a small number of times. The V and J genes are TRBV11-1 and TRBJ1-6; 8 bases align to TRBD1. This CDR3 contains 18 residues. Germline V gene data show CDR1 as SGHAT and CDR2 as FQDESV (reference sequence). V shed 3 bases, J shed 3 bases, and the junction held 10 bases outside the gene matches. Here the CDR3 reads CASSLVNRGSFYNSPLHF. CDR3 DNA: TGTGCCAGCAGCTTGGTGAACAGGGGGAGCTTCTATAATTCACCCCTCCACTTT. The full variable domain, completed using reference TRBV11-1 and TRBJ1-6, is EAEVAQSPRYKITEKSQAVAFWCDPISGHATLYWYRQILGQGPELLVQFQDESVVDDSQLPKDRFSAERLKGVDSTLKIQPAELGDSAMYLCASSLVNRGSFYNSPLHFGNGTRLTVT.

This clonotype occurred once. Compared with germline, one end of the junction differs, possibly owing to a read error. This chain connects TRBV3-1 to TRBJ1-5; D call uncertain. CDR3 size: 15 residues. Per germline, CDR1 LGHDT and CDR2 YNNKEL (reference sequence). DNA of the CDR3: TGTGCCACCAGCCTCAAAAGGAGTTGGGGTCAGCCCCAGCATTTT. The encoded protein is CATSLKRSWGQPQHF.

This clonotype appeared a few times. The CDR3 DNA reads as TGTGCCAGCAGCCCCCAACTGAGGGGGAACTACGAGCAGTACTTC. As protein: CASSPQLRGNYEQYF. The chain recombines TRBV7-6 with TRBJ2-7; D is perhaps TRBD1 (6 bases). Germline V gene sequence: CDR1 SGHVS, CDR2 FNYEAQ. Deletions cut 5 bases from V and 3 bases from J, with 17 bases between. The CDR3 sequence is 15 residues long. Full variable domain (remainder filled in from reference TRBV7-6 and TRBJ2-7): GAGVSQSPRYKVTKRGQDVALRCDPISGHVSLYWYRQALGQGPEFLTYFNYEAQQDKSGLPNDRFSAERPEGSISTLTIQRTEQRDSAMYRCASSPQLRGNYEQYFGPGTRLTVT.

This clonotype came up many times. The chain links TRBV7-9 to TRBJ2-3, with a tentative D call TRBD2 (6 bases). Between the trimmed V and J ends, which lost 5 bases and 9 bases, there was a span of 12 bases. The germline CDR1 and CDR2 sequences are SEHNR and FQNEAQ (reference sequence). The CDR3 is 12 residues long. CDR3 sequence: CASSRTTPTQYF. The CDR3 region has the DNA TGTGCCAGCAGCCGGACTACCCCGACGCAGTATTTT.

J is TRBJ1-1 and V is TRBV28; TRBD1 aligns across 9 bases. V gave up 2 bases and J gave up 8 bases; unmatched junction bases: 3. Germline CDR1 reads MDHEN; CDR2 reads SYDVKM. This CDR3 contains 13 residues. The CDR3 DNA sequence: TGTGCCAGCAGTTTAGAGGGACAGGGAGAAGCTTTCTTT. This translates into CASSLEGQGEAFF. Drawing the rest from reference TRBV28 and TRBJ1-1, the complete variable domain is DVKVTQSSRYLVKRTGEKVFLECVQDMDHENMFWYRQDPGLGLRLIYFSYDVKMKEKGDIPEGYSVSREKKERFSLILESASTNQTSMYLCASSLEGQGEAFFGQGTRLTVV.

The table lists this clonotype with a few counts. The chain is built from TRBV20-1 and TRBJ2-7, with D perhaps matching TRBD1 (5 bases). CDR3 length: 18 amino acids. Germline V gene lookup returns CDR1 DFQATT and CDR2 SNEGSKA (reference sequence). The V and J ends lost 3 bases and 0 bases respectively, with 24 bases between them. This CDR3 reads CSASDLRGERSPSYEQYF. The CDR3 nucleotides are TGCAGTGCTAGCGACCTTAGGGGCGAGCGTTCACCCTCCTACGAGCAGTACTTC.

This clonotype was recorded a few times. The rearrangement joins TRBV6-5 to TRBJ2-5, with 8 bases matching TRBD1. Germline CDR1 is MNHEY and CDR2 is SVGAGI. This CDR3 contains 16 residues. J was trimmed by 5 bases and V by 6 bases; bases with no gene match: 14. This CDR3 is CASRRVSGGQGETQYF. The DNA of the CDR3 is TGTGCCAGCAGACGAGTCTCAGGGGGCCAAGGGGAGACCCAGTACTTC.

The J gene is TRBJ2-3, the V gene TRBV3-1; 11 bases line up with TRBD2. The length of the CDR3 is 17 residues. CDR1 is LGHDT, CDR2 YNNKEL, per germline (reference sequence). After removal of 3 bases from V and 2 bases from J, the junction contained 7 bases not matched to a gene. CDR3 sequence reads: CASSHGASGRTTDTQYF. The DNA for the CDR3 is TGTGCCAGCAGCCATGGGGCTAGCGGGAGGACCACAGATACGCAGTATTTT.

Ten or more counts support this clonotype. The chain has TRBV7-2 and TRBJ1-3; 7 nucleotides match TRBD1. This CDR3 is 14 amino acids long. Germline V gene data show CDR1 as SGHTA and CDR2 as FQGNSA. Losses at the gene ends were 6 bases for V and 1 base for J; bases not matched to a gene: 3. CDR3 coding DNA: TGTGCCAGCAGAACGACAGGGTCTGGAAACACCATATATTTT. Translated, it gives CASRTTGSGNTIYF.

A few counts support this clonotype. V gene TRBV4-1 combines with J gene TRBJ2-1, with D perhaps TRBD2 (5 bases). CDR1 MGHRA and CDR2 YSYEKL come from the germline V gene. The CDR3 has 22 amino acids. Between the trimmed V and J ends, which lost 0 bases and 0 bases, there was a span of 27 bases. Here the CDR3 reads CASSQEFGDGVELSDSYNEQFF. The CDR3 DNA is TGCGCCAGCAGCCAAGAATTCGGGGATGGTGTGGAATTAAGTGACTCCTACAATGAGCAGTTCTTC.

This clonotype appeared a few times. The chain employs TRBV6-1 and TRBJ1-5; no clear D gene. This CDR3 is built from 15 residues. The germline CDR1 and CDR2 sequences are MNHNS and SASEGT. The V end was cut by 7 bases, the J end by 0 bases, with 13 bases between. The CDR3 reads CASTRVRDSNQPQHF. In DNA form, the CDR3 reads TGTGCCAGCACGAGAGTACGGGATAGCAATCAGCCCCAGCATTTT.

This clonotype was detected only a few times. The genes are TRBV7-2 and TRBJ1-5; D is unresolved. Germline V gives CDR1 SGHTA, CDR2 FQGNSA. The V and J ends lost 2 bases and 0 bases respectively, with 14 bases between them. There are 17 residues in the CDR3. CDR3 region: CASSLTVSLYSNQPQHF. CDR3 nucleotide sequence: TGTGCCAGCAGCTTAACCGTCAGTCTCTATAGCAATCAGCCCCAGCATTTT.

Only a few counts were recorded for this clonotype. The chain has TRBV10-3 and TRBJ1-5, with D tentatively TRBD1 (6 bases). V was clipped by 4 bases and J by 0 bases, with 10 bases between them. There are 15 residues in the CDR3. Germline CDR1 ENHRY, CDR2 SYGVKD. In DNA form, the CDR3 reads TGTGCCATCAGTGGTACAGGGAATAGCAATCAGCCCCAGCATTTT. Translated: CAISGTGNSNQPQHF.

This sequence joins TRBV7-9 and TRBJ2-7, with TRBD1 matching over 10 bases. Germline CDR1 is SEHNR and CDR2 is FQNEAQ (reference sequence). Germline trimming cut 5 bases from V and 4 bases from J; bases unmatched to any gene: 8. The CDR3 has 15 amino acids. The CDR3 here is CASSRSGTGVYEQYF. CDR3 coding DNA: TGTGCCAGCAGCCGATCCGGGACAGGGGTGTACGAGCAGTACTTC. Complete variable domain (other parts from reference TRBV7-9 and TRBJ2-7): DTGVSQNPRHKITKRGQNVTFRCDPISEHNRLYWYRQTLGQGPEFLTYFQNEAQLEKSRLLSDRFSAERPKGSFSTLEIQRTEQGDSAMYLCASSRSGTGVYEQYFGPGTRLTVT.

The chain has TRBV7-9 and TRBJ2-3; TRBD2 matches at 9 bases. The CDR3 totals 15 residues. Germline CDR1 is SEHNR and CDR2 is FQNEAQ (reference sequence). V lost 3 bases to trimming and J lost 1 base; unmatched junction nucleotides: 2. Written as DNA, the CDR3 is TGTGCCAGCAGCTTCAGGACTAGCGGCACAGATACGCAGTATTTT. Translation gives CASSFRTSGTDTQYF.

The sample holds a few counts of this clonotype. The chain couples TRBV7-2 to TRBJ2-7; TRBD1 agrees at 9 bases. V shed 5 bases and J 2 bases; nucleotides not matched to a gene: 7. CDR3 length: 15 residues. Germline CDR1 reads SGHTA; CDR2 reads FQGNSA. The CDR3 loop is CASSARDRAAYEQYF. DNA for the CDR3: TGTGCCAGCAGCGCCCGGGACAGGGCAGCCTACGAGCAGTACTTC.

Concerning this clonotype itself: One junction end does not reproduce the germline sequence, and a read error may be involved. This chain connects TRBV20-1 to TRBJ2-5; D not resolved. Per germline, CDR1 DFQATT and CDR2 SNEGSKA (reference sequence). The length of the CDR3 is 13 residues. The CDR3 spells CGASEDQQETQYF. In nucleotides, the CDR3 is TGCGGTGCTTCCGAGGATCAACAAGAGACCCAGTACTTC.